The sequence of this TCR beta chain was determined in a study of T cell changes during pregnancy in multiple sclerosis. Only in-frame clones appear in the TCRdb table, and some are missing; sequencing was by immunoSEQ multiplex PCR. Here the sample spans about 57,000 clones, around 92% being singletons. The V end lost 3 bases, the J end lost 2 bases, and 4 bases lay between the germline ends. The CDR3 is 12 amino acids. The V gene's germline CDR1 is SGHAT and CDR2 FQNNGV. The source material was CD4+ T cells from peripheral blood mononuclear cells, sampled in the second trimester of pregnancy. V gene TRBV11-2 combines with J gene TRBJ1-1; D is unresolved. This TCR came from a female donor with multiple sclerosis, enrolled in a pregnancy study. Here the CDR3 DNA reads TGTGCCAGCAGCTTGCGAAACACTGAAGCTTTCTTT. Residues: CASSLRNTEAFF.